This TCR beta chain was identified during a study of blood T cell repertoires in COVID-19. Study-wide background: COVID-19 samples from acute and convalescent phases originated in the United States, Italy and Spain.

This table comes from immunoSEQ multiplex PCR, and its TCRdb copy is limited to in-frame clones, with some not included. In the table there are over 350,000 clones, roughly 89% of which are singletons. V was trimmed by 0 bases and J by 0 bases, leaving 5 bases between them. This CDR3 has 14 residues. Germline CDR1 MNHEY, CDR2 SMNVEV (reference sequence). Cohort allocation depended upon clinical history that participants reported. The sequence came from a woman in her forties or fifties who had recovered from COVID-19. The source material was PBMCs or T cells enriched from blood (not recorded which). The chain recombines TRBV27 with TRBJ1-1; D call uncertain. CDR3 protein: CASSLSFVNTEAFF. Here the CDR3 DNA reads TGTGCCAGCAGTTTATCATTCGTGAACACTGAAGCTTTCTTT.